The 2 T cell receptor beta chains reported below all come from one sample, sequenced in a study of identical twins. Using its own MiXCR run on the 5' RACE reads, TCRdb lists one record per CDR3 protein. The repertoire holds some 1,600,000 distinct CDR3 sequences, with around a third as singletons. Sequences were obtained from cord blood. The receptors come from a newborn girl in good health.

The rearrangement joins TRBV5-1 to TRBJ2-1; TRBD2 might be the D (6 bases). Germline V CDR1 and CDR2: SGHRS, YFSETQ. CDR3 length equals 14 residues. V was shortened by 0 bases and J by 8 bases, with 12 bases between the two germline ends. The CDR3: CASSLEGGEDEQFF. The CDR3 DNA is TGCGCCAGCAGCTTGGAAGGAGGGGAGGATGAGCAGTTCTTC.

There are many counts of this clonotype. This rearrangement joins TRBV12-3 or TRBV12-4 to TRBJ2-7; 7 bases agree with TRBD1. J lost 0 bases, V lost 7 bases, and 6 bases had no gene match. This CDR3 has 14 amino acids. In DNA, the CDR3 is TGTGCCAGCAAGGACAGGTCAAGCTCCTACGAGCAGTACTTC. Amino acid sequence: CASKDRSSSYEQYF.